Sequencing of this TCR beta chain was carried out in a study of T cell repertoires in ileal Crohn's disease. General study points: Compared with non-smokers, active smokers at surgery showed more clonal expansions.

The time point is: neoterminal ileum biopsy at postoperative endoscopy, about 6 months after surgery. A note on this clone: Its antigen is undetermined.

The CDR3 totals 14 residues. The assay was immunoSEQ multiplex PCR, and TCRdb's table has in-frame clones only and misses some. The table records over 10,000 clones, around two thirds of them present only once. This receptor was obtained from an adult with Crohn's disease. The sample comprised ileal tissue. The chain combines TRBV21-1 with TRBJ1-6. TRBV21-1 is recorded as a pseudogene. The CDR3 loop is CASTRDRKNSPLHF. CDR3 nucleotides: TGTGCCAGCACCAGGGACCGCAAAAATTCACCCCTCCACTTT.